The 19 T cell receptor beta chains below come from one sample, sequenced in a study of cytomegalovirus exposure and HLA in healthy donors. Assay used: immunoSEQ multiplex PCR; TCRdb lists only in-frame clones, some missing. The repertoire holds fewer than 250,000 clones, around nine tenths seen once, with approximately 2.5% in the top ten. The source material was PBMCs. These receptors came from a man aged 18 to 35 in good health and CMV-seronegative.

The V call is TRBV18, the J call TRBJ2-2, with TRBD1 as a possible D gene (5 bases). This CDR3 spans 16 amino acids. Between the trimmed V and J ends, which lost 4 bases and 1 base, there was a span of 13 bases. The V gene's germline CDR1 is KGHSH and CDR2 LQKENI. The DNA of the CDR3 is TGTGCCAGCTCACAGCAACAGGTTCAGAACACCGGGGAGCTGTTTTTT. Its translation is CASSQQQVQNTGELFF.

This rearrangement joins TRBV4-1 to TRBJ2-2, with 9 bases fitting TRBD1. The CDR3 contains 19 residues. The germline V gene encodes CDR1 MGHRA and CDR2 YSYEKL. Trimming removed 0 bases from V and 5 bases from J; junction bases left unmatched: 13. CDR3 sequence (DNA): TGCGCCAGCAGCCAAGACACGCAGGTGGGGACAGGGAGAACCGGGGAGCTGTTTTTT. This codes for CASSQDTQVGTGRTGELFF.

In its sample, this clone was seen once. The chain uses TRBV5-6 and TRBJ2-7, with 7 bases aligning to TRBD2. Germline assignment: CDR1 SGHDT and CDR2 YYEEEE. CDR3 length equals 15 residues. V lost 3 bases and J lost 0; bases outside the gene matches: 6. The CDR3, as DNA: TGTGCCAGCAGCTCAACACTAGCGCGCTCCTACGAGCAGTACTTC. Translated, it gives CASSSTLARSYEQYF. Together with reference TRBV5-6 and TRBJ2-7, the CDR3 gives the full variable domain: DAGVTQSPTHLIKTRGQQVTLRCSPKSGHDTVSWYQQALGQGPQFIFQYYEEEERQRGNFPDRFSGHQFPNYSSELNVNALLLGDSALYLCASSSTLARSYEQYFGPGTRLTVT.

This chain links TRBV7-9 with TRBJ2-3; TRBD2 matches at 10 bases. Germline V gene sequence: CDR1 SEHNR, CDR2 FQNEAQ (reference sequence). The trim removed 1 base at V and 0 bases at J, leaving 7 bases unmatched. The CDR3 runs 18 residues. The CDR3 reads CASSLGSSGGPSTDTQYF. CDR3 bases: TGTGCCAGCAGCTTAGGGTCTAGCGGGGGCCCTAGCACAGATACGCAGTATTTT. Together with reference TRBV7-9 and TRBJ2-3, the CDR3 gives the full variable domain: DTGVSQNPRHKITKRGQNVTFRCDPISEHNRLYWYRQTLGQGPEFLTYFQNEAQLEKSRLLSDRFSAERPKGSFSTLEIQRTEQGDSAMYLCASSLGSSGGPSTDTQYFGPGTRLTVL.

This chain uses TRBV2 with TRBJ2-6; TRBD1 matches 7 bases. The CDR3 totals 15 residues. The V gene end was trimmed by 6 bases and the J gene end by 2 bases; junction bases not matched to a gene: 4. Germline-derived CDR1 and CDR2 are SNHLY and FYNNEI. DNA of the CDR3: TGTGCCAGCAGACTTGGGACAGCTGGGGCCAACGTCCTGACTTTC. It specifies CASRLGTAGANVLTF.

The chain carries TRBV7-2 and TRBJ2-2; tentative D call: TRBD1 (6 bases). The germline V and J ends were trimmed by 8 bases and 0 bases, with 16 bases remaining between them. The CDR3 is made up of 16 amino acids. Looked up from germline, CDR1 is SGHTA and CDR2 is FQGNSA. CDR3 loop: CASRGAPGANTGELFF. DNA for the CDR3: TGTGCCAGCCGAGGGGCACCAGGGGCGAACACCGGGGAGCTGTTTTTT.

The chain links TRBV28 to TRBJ1-1; TRBD1 matches 10 bases. From germline, CDR1 is MDHEN and CDR2 SYDVKM. This CDR3 comprises 16 residues. Trimming took 8 bases from V and 1 from J; bases not matched to a gene: 10. CDR3 in DNA: TGTGCCAGCGAGACAGGGGGCCTTTTAACGAACACTGAAGCTTTCTTT. It is translated as CASETGGLLTNTEAFF.

This rearrangement joins TRBV5-4 to TRBJ2-7; D possibly corresponds to TRBD1 (5 bases). The length of the CDR3 is 15 residues. Trimming removed 1 base at V and 3 bases at J, with 14 bases between. CDR1 and CDR2 from the germline V gene are SGHNT and YYREEE (reference sequence). The chain's CDR3 is CASSLRAGINYEQYF. Written as DNA, the CDR3 is TGTGCCAGCAGCTTGAGGGCAGGGATCAACTACGAGCAGTACTTC.

J is TRBJ1-6 and V is TRBV2, with unresolved D. The CDR3 covers 15 residues. Germline CDR1 and CDR2: SNHLY and FYNNEI. V shed 8 bases and J shed 0 bases, with 11 bases lying between them. CDR3 coding DNA: TGTGCCAGCGGGGATGGGAGCTCCTATAATTCACCCCTCCACTTT. It specifies CASGDGSSYNSPLHF.

The J gene is TRBJ2-3, the V gene TRBV9; TRBD2 matches at 9 bases. The V gene's germline CDR1 is SGDLS and CDR2 YYNGEE. The length of the CDR3 is 15 residues. The J segment lost 6 bases and the V segment lost 0 bases, leaving 5 bases of the junction unmatched. The DNA of the CDR3 is TGTGCCAGCAGCGTAGTAGGCGGGGGGGCGGATACGCAGTATTTT. Translated, it gives CASSVVGGGADTQYF.

The V gene is TRBV7-9, the J gene TRBJ1-1; D perhaps matches TRBD1 (6 bases). This CDR3 has 13 residues. Deletions cut 2 bases from V and 6 bases from J, with 10 bases between. CDR1 and CDR2 from the germline V gene are SEHNR and FQNEAQ (reference sequence). The CDR3 DNA reads as TGTGCCAGCAGCTTACCCAGGGGTGCTGAAGCTTTCTTT. This gives the protein CASSLPRGAEAFF.

This clone was recorded only once. CDR3 nucleotides: TGCAGTGCTAGGCGGGGGGGGAGGCAGTATTTT. It is translated as CSARRGGRQYF. V and J are TRBV20-1 and TRBJ2-3; TRBD2 matches 9 bases. Germline lookup yields CDR1 DFQATT and CDR2 SNEGSKA (reference sequence). The CDR3 loop spans 11 amino acids. The V and J ends lost 3 bases and 11 bases, in that order; junction bases with no gene match: 3.

The V call is TRBV5-1, the J call TRBJ2-1; TRBD2 matches 10 bases. This CDR3 is 16 amino acids long. The trim removed 1 base at V and 3 bases at J, leaving 4 bases unmatched. CDR1 SGHRS and CDR2 YFSETQ come from the germline V gene. CDR3 in amino acids: CASSLTASGGYNEQFF. The DNA of the CDR3 is TGCGCCAGCAGCTTGACAGCTAGCGGGGGCTACAATGAGCAGTTCTTC.

The rearrangement uses TRBV15 and TRBJ2-7; D is ambiguous. Germline lookup yields CDR1 LNHNV and CDR2 YYDKDF (reference sequence). This CDR3 contains 13 residues. V was clipped by 1 base and J by 4 bases, with 8 bases between them. CDR3 loop: CATSRALGYEQYF. The CDR3 DNA is TGTGCCACCAGCAGAGCTCTCGGGTACGAGCAGTACTTC.

This chain joins TRBV6-5 and TRBJ1-5, with 7 bases identical to TRBD1. The CDR3 spans 13 residues. J lost 5 bases, V lost 8 bases, and 6 bases had no gene match. The V gene's germline CDR1 is MNHEY and CDR2 SVGAGI. The chain's CDR3 is CASGGGFDQPQHF. The CDR3, as DNA: TGTGCCAGCGGAGGGGGCTTTGATCAGCCCCAGCATTTT.

CDR3 in amino acids: CSVEVGGSSTDTQYF. DNA of the CDR3: TGCAGCGTTGAAGTCGGGGGGTCTAGCACAGATACGCAGTATTTT. The chain has TRBV29-1 and TRBJ2-3; TRBD2 matches at 7 bases. Germline-derived CDR1 and CDR2 are SQVTM and ANQGSEA. CDR3 length equals 15 residues. The V segment lost 1 base and the J segment 0 bases; nucleotides outside the gene matches: 4.

The chain couples TRBV29-1 to TRBJ2-4; 8 bases match TRBD2. In germline, CDR1 is SQVTM, CDR2 ANQGSEA. Germline trimming cut 6 bases from V and 8 bases from J; bases unmatched to any gene: 12. The CDR3 totals 14 residues. CDR3 DNA sequence: TGCAGCGTCACCCAGCGGGAGTACGGGGACATTCAGTACTTC. This encodes CSVTQREYGDIQYF. The full variable domain, with the rest looked up from reference TRBV29-1 and TRBJ2-4, is SAVISQKPSRDICQRGTSLTIQCQVDSQVTMMFWYRQQPGQSLTLIATANQGSEATYESGFVIDKFPISRPNLTFSTLTVSNMSPEDSSIYLCSVTQREYGDIQYFGAGTRLSVL.

The chain joins TRBV7-2 to TRBJ2-7, with D perhaps TRBD2 (5 bases). The V end was cut by 4 bases, the J end by 1 base, with 8 bases between. Per the germline V gene, CDR1 is SGHTA and CDR2 is FQGNSA. The length of the CDR3 is 13 residues. The CDR3 coding sequence is TGTGCCAGCAGCTCTAGCAGATCCTACGAGCAGTACTTC. Protein product: CASSSSRSYEQYF.

This sequence joins TRBV5-1 and TRBJ2-1, with 8 nucleotides matching TRBD2. With V trimmed by 7 bases and J by 7 bases, 13 bases remained unmatched. CDR3 length: 15 residues. CDR1 is SGHRS, CDR2 YFSETQ, per germline. The CDR3 nucleotides are TGCGCCAGCGGAGCCATGACTAGCGAAACAAATGAGCAGTTCTTC. The encoded protein is CASGAMTSETNEQFF.